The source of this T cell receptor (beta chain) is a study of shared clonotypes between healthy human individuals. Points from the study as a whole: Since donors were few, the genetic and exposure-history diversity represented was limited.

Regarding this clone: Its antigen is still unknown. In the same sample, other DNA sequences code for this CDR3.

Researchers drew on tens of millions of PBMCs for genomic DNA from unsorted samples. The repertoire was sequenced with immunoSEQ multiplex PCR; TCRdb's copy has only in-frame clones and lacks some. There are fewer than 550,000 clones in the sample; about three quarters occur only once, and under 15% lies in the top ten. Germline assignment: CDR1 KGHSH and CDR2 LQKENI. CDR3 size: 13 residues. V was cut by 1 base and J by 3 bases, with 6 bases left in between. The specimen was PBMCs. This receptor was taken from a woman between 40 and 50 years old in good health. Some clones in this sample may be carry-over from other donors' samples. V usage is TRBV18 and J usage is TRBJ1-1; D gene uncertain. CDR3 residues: CASSPLDDTEAFF. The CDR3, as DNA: TGTGCCAGCTCACCACTTGACGACACTGAAGCTTTCTTT. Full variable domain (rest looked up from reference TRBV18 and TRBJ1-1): NAGVMQNPRHLVRRRGQEARLRCSPMKGHSHVYWYRQLPEEGLKFMVYLQKENIIDESGMPKERFSAEFPKEGPSILRIQQVVRGDSAAYFCASSPLDDTEAFFGQGTRLTVV.